The 30 T cell receptor beta chains reported below all come from one sample, sequenced in a study of blood T cells in healthy people across ages. With a J-beta primer mix and a sample-barcoded 5' primer, a second PCR ran about 6 to 11 cycles. TCRdb passed the 5' RACE reads through MiXCR, listing each CDR3 protein once. In the table there are 600,000 or so distinct CDR3 sequences, 20% to 25% of which are singletons. The sequenced sample was blood. These receptors came from a man in his 70s in good health.

This clonotype was seen more than once but under ten times. This rearrangement joins TRBV6-5 to TRBJ2-2, with 8 bases that match TRBD2. This CDR3 is 16 amino acids long. Per germline, CDR1 MNHEY and CDR2 SVGAGI. Trimming removed 0 bases from V and 4 bases from J; junction bases left unmatched: 4. The CDR3 DNA is TGTGCCAGCAGTTACTCAGCGGGAGTTAGCACCGGGGAGCTGTTTTTT. As protein: CASSYSAGVSTGELFF.

This clonotype was picked up a small number of times. V usage is TRBV5-6 and J usage is TRBJ2-5, with D unclear. Germline CDR1 SGHDT, CDR2 YYEEEE. The CDR3 is 13 amino acids. Trimming stripped 2 bases from V and 2 bases from J, with 7 bases between. CDR3 nucleotides: TGTGCCAGCAGCTTTGGACGACAAGAGACCCAGTACTTC. Protein: CASSFGRQETQYF.

This clonotype came up a few times. The chain links TRBV29-1 to TRBJ2-2, with 7 bases aligning to TRBD2. V was pared by 1 base and J by 1 base, with 9 bases of the junction left unmatched. Germline-derived CDR1 and CDR2 are SQVTM and ANQGSEA. CDR3 size: 17 residues. CDR3 sequence: CSVEGDGLVENTGELFF. The CDR3 region has the DNA TGCAGCGTTGAAGGGGATGGACTAGTCGAGAACACCGGGGAGCTGTTTTTT.

The V and J genes are TRBV6-1 and TRBJ1-3; D is undetermined. The germline V gene encodes CDR1 MNHNS and CDR2 SASEGT. With 6 bases removed from V and 0 bases from J, the gap between germline ends came to 18 bases. This CDR3 comprises 17 residues. The CDR3 coding sequence is TGTGCCAGCAGCCCCGGCCGACACCTGAGCTCTGGAAACACCATATATTTT. Amino acid sequence: CASSPGRHLSSGNTIYF.

This clonotype appeared a few times. V usage is TRBV6-5 and J usage is TRBJ2-3; 8 bases align to TRBD2. The CDR3 has 12 amino acids. With V trimmed by 6 bases and J by 4 bases, 0 bases remained unmatched. The germline V gene encodes CDR1 MNHEY and CDR2 SVGAGI. CDR3 in amino acids: CASSGRADTQYF. The CDR3 DNA follows: TGTGCCAGCAGCGGGAGGGCAGATACGCAGTATTTT.

In its sample, this clonotype was seen a few times. The chain employs TRBV4-3 and TRBJ2-2; D is perhaps TRBD1 (6 bases). Per germline, CDR1 LGHNA and CDR2 YSLEER. Trimming took off 1 base at V and 3 bases at J, with 9 bases between the two ends. This CDR3 contains 15 residues. CDR3 protein: CASSQGDTDTGELFF. The DNA of the CDR3 is TGCGCCAGCAGCCAAGGGGACACGGACACCGGGGAGCTGTTTTTT.

The CDR3 spells CASSLDWTVYNEQFF. The CDR3 bases are TGTGCCAGCAGCTTAGATTGGACGGTCTACAATGAGCAGTTCTTC. The chain is built from TRBV7-8 and TRBJ2-1; unclear D gene. CDR1 is SGHVS and CDR2 is FQNEAQ in the germline V gene. The germline V and J ends were trimmed by 1 base and 3 bases, with 10 bases remaining between them. This CDR3 is 15 amino acids long.

For the CDR3, the DNA is TGCAGTGCTACGGACAGCACAGATACGCAGTATTTT. This gives the protein CSATDSTDTQYF. The chain couples TRBV20-1 to TRBJ2-3; D is unclear. The V and J ends lost 4 bases and 0 bases respectively, with 5 bases between them. The CDR3 spans 12 residues. Per the germline V gene, CDR1 is DFQATT and CDR2 is SNEGSKA (reference sequence).

The rearrangement links TRBV19 to TRBJ1-4; D ambiguous. CDR3 size: 13 residues. Trimming took off 10 bases at V and 8 bases at J, with 17 bases between the two ends. In germline, CDR1 is LNHDA, CDR2 SQIVND (reference sequence). The CDR3 DNA is TGTGCCACCCTCAGCCGGGGTGCGGAAAAACTGTTTTTT. This gives the protein CATLSRGAEKLFF.

V and J are TRBV7-9 and TRBJ2-5; 7 bases align to TRBD1. This CDR3 is built from 13 residues. Germline V gene lookup returns CDR1 SEHNR and CDR2 FQNEAQ (reference sequence). V dropped 5 bases and J dropped 4; count of bases not matched to a gene: 4. The CDR3 is CASSKGTVETQYF. The CDR3 DNA reads TGTGCCAGCAGCAAGGGGACAGTAGAGACCCAGTACTTC. Complete variable domain (other parts from reference TRBV7-9 and TRBJ2-5): DTGVSQNPRHKITKRGQNVTFRCDPISEHNRLYWYRQTLGQGPEFLTYFQNEAQLEKSRLLSDRFSAERPKGSFSTLEIQRTEQGDSAMYLCASSKGTVETQYFGPGTRLLVL.

The chain combines TRBV6-1 with TRBJ2-3, with a possible D match to TRBD1 (5 bases). The germline CDR1 and CDR2 sequences are MNHNS and SASEGT. This CDR3 region has 11 residues. V was shortened by 6 bases and J by 8 bases, with 9 bases between the two germline ends. The CDR3 nucleotides are TGTGCCAGCAGGCTCCAGGGTACGCAGTATTTT. It specifies CASRLQGTQYF.

This clonotype was recorded a few times. V and J are TRBV6-5 and TRBJ2-5, with 10 bases matching TRBD2. The J call is uncertain, as TRBJ2-1 better fits the DNA end. Germline V gives CDR1 MNHEY, CDR2 SVGAGI. There are 14 residues in the CDR3. This chain's CDR3 is CASTSGRARNEQFF. The CDR3 nucleotides are TGTGCCAGCACCAGCGGGAGGGCCAGGAATGAGCAGTTCTTC.

This clonotype was counted ten times or more. V and J are TRBV20-1 and TRBJ2-5; 7 nucleotides match TRBD1. Germline lookup yields CDR1 DFQATT and CDR2 SNEGSKA (reference sequence). This CDR3 is 13 amino acids long. Trimming removed 3 bases from V and 4 bases from J; junction bases left unmatched: 5. The CDR3 DNA follows: TGCAGTGCTAGGACAGGGACAAGAGAGACCCAGTACTTC. This sequence encodes CSARTGTRETQYF.

The CDR3 DNA sequence: TGTGCCATCAGTGAGGGAAGCGGGAGCAACAATGAGCAGTTCTTC. It yields the protein CAISEGSGSNNEQFF. The chain links TRBV10-3 to TRBJ2-1, with 8 positions matching TRBD2. The CDR3 has 15 residues. The ends lost 2 bases at V and 5 bases at J; junction bases unmatched: 5. Germline V gene data show CDR1 as ENHRY and CDR2 as SYGVKD.

The rearrangement links TRBV2 to TRBJ2-5, with unresolved D. The better agreement between TRBJ2-7 and the DNA end casts doubt on the J call. Germline values: CDR1 SNHLY, CDR2 FYNNEI. The CDR3 consists of 14 residues. Here the CDR3 DNA reads TGTGCCAGCAGTGTTGAAAAGGCTCCGGGCGAGCAGTACTTC. This translates into CASSVEKAPGEQYF.

This clonotype was observed a few times. V gene TRBV15 combines with J gene TRBJ2-1, with no clear D. CDR1 and CDR2 (germline): LNHNV, YYDKDF (reference sequence). The CDR3 is 15 residues long. The germline V and J ends were trimmed by 0 bases and 4 bases, with 10 bases remaining between them. DNA for the CDR3: TGTGCCACCAGCAGAGATTCTCCCGGATACAATGAGCAGTTCTTC. It specifies CATSRDSPGYNEQFF.

This clonotype was picked up a small number of times. J is TRBJ2-5 and V is TRBV11-2; 13 positions match TRBD2. CDR3 length equals 13 residues. V trimming: 9 bases; J trimming: 5 bases; junction bases outside the gene matches: 3. Germline V gene sequence: CDR1 SGHAT, CDR2 FQNNGV. DNA of the CDR3: TGTGCCAGTGGACTAGCGGGAGTTGAGACCCAGTACTTC. Translation: CASGLAGVETQYF.

This clonotype has a handful of counts. CDR3 coding DNA: TGTGCCAGCAGCCGGTCCGGGACAGCACACAATGAGCAGTTCTTC. Translation: CASSRSGTAHNEQFF. The J gene is TRBJ2-1, the V gene TRBV3-1; TRBD1 matches 7 bases. Germline V gene sequence: CDR1 LGHDT, CDR2 YNNKEL (reference sequence). V was pared by 4 bases and J by 5 bases, with 8 bases of the junction left unmatched. This CDR3 comprises 15 residues.

This clonotype was detected ten times or more. This chain uses TRBV5-1 with TRBJ2-5, with a tentative D call TRBD2 (5 bases). V was pared by 4 bases and J by 3 bases, with 16 bases between. The CDR3 has 15 amino acids. Looked up from germline, CDR1 is SGHRS and CDR2 is YFSETQ. CDR3 in amino acids: CASSRSGIQEETQYF. The CDR3 bases are TGCGCCAGCAGCAGATCCGGGATTCAAGAAGAGACCCAGTACTTC. Using reference TRBV5-1 and TRBJ2-5 for the parts outside the CDR3, the full variable domain is KAGVTQTPRYLIKTRGQQVTLSCSPISGHRSVSWYQQTPGQGLQFLFEYFSETQRNKGNFPGRFSGRQFSNSRSEMNVSTLELGDSALYLCASSRSGIQEETQYFGPGTRLLVL.

The V gene is TRBV5-6, the J gene TRBJ2-1; D uncertain. This CDR3 spans 11 amino acids. Trimming cost V 7 bases and J 9 bases, with 11 bases left between them. The germline gives CDR1 SGHDT, CDR2 YYEEEE. CDR3 sequence: CASRGHGEQFF. For the CDR3, the DNA is TGTGCCAGCCGAGGCCACGGTGAGCAGTTCTTC.

This clonotype occurred many times. The V and J genes are TRBV7-9 and TRBJ2-7; D ambiguous. This CDR3 contains 13 residues. Germline V lookup: CDR1 SEHNR, CDR2 FQNEAQ (reference sequence). Trimming shortened V by 5 bases and J by 2 bases, and 10 bases separated the two germline ends. The CDR3 sequence: CASSPDSAYEQYF. Written as DNA, the CDR3 is TGTGCCAGCAGCCCCGATTCGGCCTACGAGCAGTACTTC.

The V gene is TRBV5-6, the J gene TRBJ2-5; D is uncertain. Per germline, CDR1 SGHDT and CDR2 YYEEEE. The CDR3 is 16 residues long. Trimming left V 1 base short and J 2 bases short, with 15 bases between. CDR3 bases: TGTGCCAGCAGCTTGTTCTTCGTTACAGAGCAAGAGACCCAGTACTTC. Residues: CASSLFFVTEQETQYF.

This chain connects TRBV5-1 to TRBJ1-4, with a possible D match to TRBD1 (5 bases). Germline V gives CDR1 SGHRS, CDR2 YFSETQ. V dropped 0 bases and J dropped 7 bases, with 10 bases sitting between them. This CDR3 has 14 amino acids. The CDR3 reads CASSLAQGREKLFF. The CDR3 DNA sequence: TGCGCCAGCAGCTTGGCGCAGGGACGTGAAAAACTGTTTTTT.

This clonotype has just a few counts. The chain joins TRBV5-1 to TRBJ2-3, with D possibly TRBD2 on 6 matching bases. Germline V gene data show CDR1 as SGHRS and CDR2 as YFSETQ. The CDR3 loop spans 13 amino acids. The germline V and J ends were trimmed by 3 bases and 7 bases, with 12 bases remaining between them. As DNA, the CDR3 is TGCGCCAGCAGCTGGGACTTCCCCTATACGCAGTATTTT. It is translated as CASSWDFPYTQYF.

This clonotype appeared many times. V and J are TRBV7-8 and TRBJ2-5, with D possibly TRBD1 on 6 matching bases. The J call is in doubt because the DNA end fits TRBJ2-7 better. The CDR3 is made up of 14 amino acids. CDR1 is SGHVS, CDR2 FQNEAQ, per germline. The CDR3 DNA reads TGTGCCAGCAGCCCACGCGACAGGTCCTACGAGCAGTACTTC. Translating gives CASSPRDRSYEQYF.

This clonotype was recorded at least ten times. The chain is built from TRBV4-3 and TRBJ2-7; D unresolved. Germline lookup yields CDR1 LGHNA and CDR2 YSLEER. The germline V and J ends were trimmed by 1 base and 1 base, with 11 bases remaining between them. CDR3 length: 15 amino acids. For the CDR3, the DNA is TGCGCCAGCAGCCAAGGGCTGGTGGGGTCCTACGAGCAGTACTTC. Translating it yields CASSQGLVGSYEQYF.

This clonotype was recorded many times. This rearrangement joins TRBV3-1 to TRBJ2-1; TRBD2 agrees at 9 bases. The CDR3 extends over 18 amino acids. Germline V CDR1 and CDR2: LGHDT, YNNKEL (reference sequence). Germline trimming cut 0 bases from V and 5 bases from J; bases unmatched to any gene: 11. The CDR3 coding sequence is TGTGCCAGCAGCCAAGACAACCCCGGGACTAGCAGAGACAATGAGCAGTTCTTC. It specifies CASSQDNPGTSRDNEQFF.

This clonotype was counted a few times. The V and J genes are TRBV7-2 and TRBJ2-5; D is uncertain. Germline V lookup: CDR1 SGHTA, CDR2 FQGNSA. The CDR3 is 15 residues long. Trimming shortened V by 2 bases and J by 1 base, and 11 bases separated the two germline ends. CDR3 protein: CASSLTTIPQETQYF. For the CDR3, the DNA is TGTGCCAGCAGCTTAACGACAATCCCCCAAGAGACCCAGTACTTC.

This clonotype was counted at least ten times. J is TRBJ2-5 and V is TRBV29-1; TRBD2 matches 7 bases. The CDR3 loop spans 15 amino acids. Germline CDR1 and CDR2: SQVTM and ANQGSEA. The junction had 18 bases not matched to a gene; V was cut back by 3 bases and J by 11 bases. CDR3 nucleotide sequence: TGCAGCGTTGAGTCACTGAGACTAGCCCCTTTCGTGCAGTACTTC. Translation: CSVESLRLAPFVQYF. The full variable domain, rest sourced from reference TRBV29-1 and TRBJ2-5, is SAVISQKPSRDICQRGTSLTIQCQVDSQVTMMFWYRQQPGQSLTLIATANQGSEATYESGFVIDKFPISRPNLTFSTLTVSNMSPEDSSIYLCSVESLRLAPFVQYFGPGTRLLVL.

The sample holds a few counts of this clonotype. The chain recombines TRBV4-1 with TRBJ1-1; a possible D gene is TRBD1 (5 bases). This CDR3 is built from 13 residues. Trimming pared 0 bases from V and 11 bases from J, leaving 13 bases between. Looked up from germline, CDR1 is MGHRA and CDR2 is YSYEKL. CDR3 sequence reads: CASSQDKGIGAFF. The CDR3 DNA reads TGCGCCAGCAGCCAAGATAAGGGGATAGGTGCTTTCTTT.